Below, 12 T cell receptor beta chains from the same sample are listed, as sequenced in a study of control samples from healthy donors and cancer patients (dated by TCRdb to the early 2020s). Libraries were made using the immunoSEQ multiplex PCR assay. TCRdb limited this immuneACCESS table to in-frame rearrangements with V and J called. A share of clones is missing; checked studies link under half to unresolved V genes, and the rest is unexplained. Present in this sample are 85,000 to 90,000 clones, roughly nine tenths of which were seen just once. The top ten constitute under 10% of the sample. What was sequenced was PBMCs. All receptors derive from a woman between 50 and 59 years old with colorectal cancer.

The genes are TRBV15 and TRBJ1-5, with D possibly matching TRBD1 (5 bases). Per germline, CDR1 LNHNV and CDR2 YYDKDF (reference sequence). The CDR3 has 12 amino acids. V lost 0 bases to trimming and J lost 11 bases, with 8 bases between them. CDR3 nucleotides: TGTGCCACCAGCAGAGATTACAGGACCCAGCATTTT. Residues: CATSRDYRTQHF.

This clone was seen a single time. The V call is TRBV5-1, the J call TRBJ1-1; no reliable D call. This CDR3 has 14 residues. V gave up 2 bases and J gave up 1 base, with 9 bases separating them. The V gene's germline CDR1 is SGHRS and CDR2 YFSETQ. In DNA form, the CDR3 reads TGCGCCAGCAGCTTTGGGTCGGAGAACACTGAAGCTTTCTTT. This sequence encodes CASSFGSENTEAFF.

V gene TRBV29-1 combines with J gene TRBJ1-2, with D uncertain. The ends were cut back, 4 bases at V and 0 bases at J, with 9 bases in the middle. CDR1 is SQVTM, CDR2 ANQGSEA, per germline. The CDR3 is made up of 13 amino acids. As DNA, the CDR3 is TGCAGCGTTGGGGGAGGAACTAACTATGGCTACACCTTC. Its protein is CSVGGGTNYGYTF.

The CDR3 coding sequence is TGTGCCAGCAGCTCCCTCATGGCGGGGGAAGAGACCCAGTACTTC. It encodes CASSSLMAGEETQYF. The chain employs TRBV7-2 and TRBJ2-5; 7 positions agree with TRBD2. The CDR3 runs to 15 residues. The junction had 8 bases not matched to a gene; V was cut back by 4 bases and J by 3 bases. Germline loops: CDR1 SGHTA, CDR2 FQGNSA.

The chain employs TRBV25-1 and TRBJ1-2; unclear D gene. Germline values: CDR1 MGHDK, CDR2 SYGVNS. CDR3 length: 14 amino acids. The V end was cut by 3 bases, the J end by 5 bases, with 13 bases between. As DNA, the CDR3 is TGTGCCAGCAGTGAGGCGGGGATGGTATATGGCTACACCTTC. This codes for CASSEAGMVYGYTF.

The genes are TRBV7-2 and TRBJ2-3; TRBD2 matches 11 bases. V was clipped by 6 bases and J by 3 bases; unmatched bases: 8. There are 16 residues in the CDR3. Germline CDR1 SGHTA, CDR2 FQGNSA. The CDR3 sequence: CASSSGGAGRTDTQYF. CDR3 DNA: TGTGCCAGCAGTAGCGGGGGGGCCGGTAGGACAGATACGCAGTATTTT.

This chain uses TRBV3-1 (or the pseudogene TRBV3-2) with TRBJ1-2; no clear D gene. Germline V CDR1 and CDR2: LGHDT, YNNKEL (reference sequence). V was cut by 3 bases and J by 2 bases, with 10 bases left in between. The length of the CDR3 is 14 residues. This chain's CDR3 is CASSHRAVNYGYTF. The DNA of the CDR3 is TGTGCCAGCAGCCACCGTGCGGTCAACTATGGCTACACCTTC.

This rearrangement joins TRBV6-5 to TRBJ2-7, with 9 bases aligning to TRBD1. The ends lost 7 bases at V and 4 bases at J; junction bases unmatched: 8. The CDR3 is made up of 14 amino acids. Germline lookup yields CDR1 MNHEY and CDR2 SVGAGI. CDR3: CASTLRGTGYEQYV. The DNA for the CDR3 is TGTGCCAGCACCCTGAGGGGGACAGGGTACGAGCAGTACGTC.

The CDR3: CASSPGYSSGNTIYF. CDR3 nucleotide sequence: TGTGCCAGCAGCCCAGGGTATAGCTCTGGAAACACCATATATTTT. The chain has TRBV27 and TRBJ1-3; the D gene is possibly TRBD1 (5 bases). V dropped 6 bases and J dropped 0 bases, with 12 bases sitting between them. The germline V gene encodes CDR1 MNHEY and CDR2 SMNVEV (reference sequence). The CDR3 has 15 residues.

The chain is built from TRBV10-3 and TRBJ2-3, with 10 bases matching TRBD1. Germline V gene data show CDR1 as ENHRY and CDR2 as SYGVKD. The CDR3 covers 16 residues. Trimming took 10 bases from V and 1 from J; bases not matched to a gene: 11. The DNA for the CDR3 is TGTGCCACAGAAAGCGGGACAGGGGAAGGCACAGATACGCAGTATTTT. Amino acid sequence: CATESGTGEGTDTQYF.

V is TRBV6-2 or TRBV6-3 and J is TRBJ1-5, with TRBD1 identical over 10 bases. The J segment lost 5 bases and the V segment lost 4 bases, leaving 5 bases of the junction unmatched. CDR1 and CDR2 (germline): MNHEY, SVGEGT. This CDR3 has 15 residues. The CDR3 is CASSSGTGAHQPQHF. The DNA for the CDR3 is TGTGCCAGCAGTTCCGGGACAGGGGCCCATCAGCCCCAGCATTTT.

This clone is deemed medium-sized. This chain links TRBV5-6 with TRBJ1-2, with unresolved D. The CDR3 extends over 14 amino acids. Trimming removed 4 bases at V and 4 bases at J, with 14 bases between. Looked up from germline, CDR1 is SGHDT and CDR2 is YYEEEE. The CDR3 bases are TGTGCCAGCAGCACGCGAAGTACGGTCTATGGCTACACCTTC. It is translated as CASSTRSTVYGYTF.